This T cell receptor beta chain was captured in a study of cytomegalovirus exposure and HLA in healthy donors. Comment on this clone: Its antigen is unknown.

Nominal health characterized the donors when sampled, though unrecorded immune exposures were likely. Study findings and constraints: Both high specificity and high sensitivity reportedly marked the classifier's diagnosis of cytomegalovirus status. Earlier analysis found most TCR beta V segments productive about 90% or about 30% of the time.

CDR3 length: 16 amino acids. CDR1 and CDR2 (germline): SNHLY, FYNNEI. Unmatched junction bases numbered 12, after V lost 10 bases and J lost 0 bases. The PCR was carried out with 60 Vbeta primers and 13 Jbeta primers. Sequencing was performed with immunoSEQ multiplex PCR; in TCRdb, only in-frame clones are kept and a portion is missing. The sample lists approximately 72,000 clones; around 64% were seen once. This chain connects TRBV2 to TRBJ2-1; 7 nucleotides align to TRBD2. The source of this sequence is a man aged 35 to 55 in good health and CMV-seropositive. The sequenced material came from PBMCs. The CDR3 sequence: CAINGPAGSSYNEQFF. The CDR3 DNA sequence: TGTGCCATCAATGGGCCAGCGGGAAGCTCCTACAATGAGCAGTTCTTC. Complete variable domain (other parts from reference TRBV2 and TRBJ2-1): EPEVTQTPSHQVTQMGQEVILRCVPISNHLYFYWYRQILGQKVEFLVSFYNNEISEKSEIFDDQFSVERPDGSNFTLKIRSTKLEDSAMYFCAINGPAGSSYNEQFFGPGTRLTVL.